These 2 T cell receptor beta chains originate from one sample sequenced in a study of blood T cell repertoires in COVID-19. Assay: immunoSEQ multiplex PCR; the TCRdb copy retains only in-frame clones and omits some. The sample consists of some 130,000 clones, approximately 81% of them appearing once. The sequenced sample consisted of PBMCs or T cells enriched from blood (not recorded which). These receptors were obtained from a man aged 35-49 years with acute COVID-19.

The CDR3 DNA reads as TGTGCCTGGAGTGGGGACAGGGGGTTCTACGAGCAGTACTTC. Encoded protein: CAWSGDRGFYEQYF. V is TRBV30 and J is TRBJ2-7; 11 nucleotides agree with TRBD1. CDR1 GTSNPN and CDR2 SVGIG come from the germline V gene (reference sequence). The ends lost 1 base at V and 3 bases at J; junction bases unmatched: 2. This CDR3 region has 14 residues.

V gene TRBV30 combines with J gene TRBJ1-5, with D perhaps matching TRBD1 (6 bases). This CDR3 spans 13 amino acids. Germline values: CDR1 GTSNPN, CDR2 SVGIG (reference sequence). The V end was cut by 3 bases, the J end by 2 bases, with 8 bases between. CDR3 in DNA: TGTGCCTGGAGGGCAGGGGGCAATCAGCCCCAGCATTTT. Its translation is CAWRAGGNQPQHF.